Listed below are T cell receptor beta chains from one sample, sequenced in a study of HIV-infected patients and healthy controls. TCRdb redid the calling of the 5' RACE reads with MiXCR, one entry per CDR3 protein. The profile shows about 5,000 distinct CDR3 sequences, approximately 22% of them singletons. The sequenced sample was blood, obtained during antiretroviral therapy. The receptor set was obtained from an adult with HIV infection. Both conserved end residues are part of each CDR3. Fields, in order: CDR3 length, clone size, V gene, J gene, D gene, CDR3 protein. A D gene is named only where the DNA matches it firmly. Size values are once, few and many counts, or a class for expanded clones, and some rows have none.

len: 14
abundance: medium-sized
v_gene: TRBV7-6
j_gene: TRBJ2-1
d_gene: NA
CDR3aa: CASSLTPSYNEQFF

len: 14
abundance: many
v_gene: TRBV12-3/TRBV12-4
j_gene: TRBJ1-4
d_gene: NA
CDR3aa: CASSFHRGDEKLFF

len: 14
abundance: medium-sized
v_gene: TRBV29-1
j_gene: TRBJ1-5
d_gene: NA
CDR3aa: CSAEQGLGSQPQHF

len: 14
abundance: medium-sized
v_gene: TRBV13
j_gene: TRBJ1-1
d_gene: TRBD1
CDR3aa: CASSYGTGRPEAFF

len: 16
abundance: large
v_gene: TRBV27
j_gene: TRBJ2-7
d_gene: NA
CDR3aa: CASSPLSGPGLLEQYF

len: 16
abundance: many
v_gene: TRBV20-1
j_gene: TRBJ2-3
d_gene: TRBD1
CDR3aa: CSARPDRGIKTDTQYF

len: 14
abundance: few
v_gene: TRBV19
j_gene: TRBJ1-1
d_gene: NA
CDR3aa: CASSIAPRGTEAFF

len: 14
abundance: once
v_gene: TRBV6-6
j_gene: TRBJ1-2
d_gene: NA
CDR3aa: CARSYLQVSYGYTF

len: 17
abundance: medium-sized
v_gene: TRBV7-9
j_gene: TRBJ2-3
d_gene: TRBD1
CDR3aa: CASSLGAQGASADTQYF

len: 12
abundance: NA
v_gene: TRBV29-1
j_gene: TRBJ2-1
d_gene: NA
CDR3aa: CSSSGSYNEQFF

len: 12
abundance: medium-sized
v_gene: TRBV2
j_gene: TRBJ1-1
d_gene: TRBD1
CDR3aa: CASRGQDVEAFF

len: 18
abundance: few
v_gene: TRBV20-1
j_gene: TRBJ2-6
d_gene: TRBD1
CDR3aa: CSARAPGRGLSGANVLTF

len: 15
abundance: medium-sized
v_gene: TRBV12-3/TRBV12-4
j_gene: TRBJ2-7
d_gene: TRBD2
CDR3aa: CASSDPPSGDYEQYF

len: 14
abundance: once
v_gene: TRBV6-6
j_gene: TRBJ1-1
d_gene: NA
CDR3aa: CDRSYRGGGTEAFF

len: 14
abundance: medium-sized
v_gene: TRBV4-1
j_gene: TRBJ1-6
d_gene: TRBD1
CDR3aa: CASSHGQGHSPLHF

len: 11
abundance: medium-sized
v_gene: TRBV7-9
j_gene: TRBJ1-5
d_gene: NA
CDR3aa: CASSLAKPQHF

len: 12
abundance: NA
v_gene: TRBV6-1
j_gene: TRBJ2-3
d_gene: TRBD1
CDR3aa: CASRGQADTQYF

len: 13
abundance: medium-sized
v_gene: TRBV9
j_gene: TRBJ2-1
d_gene: TRBD1
CDR3aa: CASSAPGQAREFF

len: 15
abundance: many
v_gene: TRBV6-2/TRBV6-3
j_gene: TRBJ2-5
d_gene: TRBD2
CDR3aa: CASRQLAGIQETQYF

len: 19
abundance: NA
v_gene: TRBV6-1
j_gene: TRBJ2-1
d_gene: TRBD1
CDR3aa: CASRPPWPSGTGEKDEQFF

len: 14
abundance: medium-sized
v_gene: TRBV20-1
j_gene: TRBJ1-1
d_gene: TRBD1
CDR3aa: CSAQGQGPNTEAFF

len: 13
abundance: few
v_gene: TRBV20-1
j_gene: TRBJ2-5
d_gene: NA
CDR3aa: CSAPPGPQETQYF

len: 14
abundance: medium-sized
v_gene: TRBV4-1
j_gene: TRBJ2-3
d_gene: NA
CDR3aa: CASSQEGFTDTQYF

len: 15
abundance: NA
v_gene: TRBV6-5
j_gene: TRBJ1-6
d_gene: NA
CDR3aa: CASSYSSIYNSPLHF

len: 15
abundance: few
v_gene: TRBV13
j_gene: TRBJ1-1
d_gene: TRBD1
CDR3aa: CASSARTGANTEAFF

len: 13
abundance: medium-sized
v_gene: TRBV7-9
j_gene: TRBJ2-7
d_gene: NA
CDR3aa: CASSPSGSYEQYF

len: 16
abundance: medium-sized
v_gene: TRBV9
j_gene: TRBJ2-3
d_gene: NA
CDR3aa: CASSVDSSPISDTQYF

len: 17
abundance: NA
v_gene: TRBV6-5
j_gene: TRBJ1-2
d_gene: NA
CDR3aa: CASSYSLTRGANYGYTF

len: 19
abundance: NA
v_gene: TRBV27
j_gene: TRBJ2-3
d_gene: TRBD2
CDR3aa: CASSFAQTWSSGAVDTQYF

len: 14
abundance: few
v_gene: TRBV19
j_gene: TRBJ2-3
d_gene: NA
CDR3aa: CASSIRGSTDTQYF

len: 13
abundance: medium-sized
v_gene: TRBV20-1
j_gene: TRBJ1-2
d_gene: NA
CDR3aa: CSASTPGPYGYTF

len: 16
abundance: few
v_gene: TRBV19
j_gene: TRBJ1-5
d_gene: NA
CDR3aa: CASSIGAGISNQPQHF

len: 12
abundance: many
v_gene: TRBV7-6
j_gene: TRBJ2-5
d_gene: NA
CDR3aa: CASSSASETQYF

len: 15
abundance: few
v_gene: TRBV6-6
j_gene: TRBJ2-3
d_gene: TRBD2
CDR3aa: CASSYLVGRADTQYF

len: 12
abundance: many
v_gene: TRBV30
j_gene: TRBJ2-7
d_gene: NA
CDR3aa: CAWSVSGYEQYF

len: 13
abundance: many
v_gene: TRBV14
j_gene: TRBJ2-7
d_gene: NA
CDR3aa: CASSHQTSYEQYF

len: 16
abundance: medium-sized
v_gene: TRBV5-4
j_gene: TRBJ2-1
d_gene: NA
CDR3aa: CASSSPRFGSYNEQFF

len: 11
abundance: medium-sized
v_gene: TRBV29-1
j_gene: TRBJ2-3
d_gene: NA
CDR3aa: CSVAPEDTQYF

len: 14
abundance: many
v_gene: TRBV30
j_gene: TRBJ2-3
d_gene: NA
CDR3aa: CAWSSTAGLGTQYF

len: 11
abundance: NA
v_gene: TRBV2
j_gene: TRBJ2-5
d_gene: NA
CDR3aa: CASTVGETQYF

len: 13
abundance: many
v_gene: TRBV19
j_gene: TRBJ2-7
d_gene: TRBD1
CDR3aa: CASSPGRTGLEYF

len: 12
abundance: NA
v_gene: TRBV2
j_gene: TRBJ2-5
d_gene: NA
CDR3aa: CASSEGRETQYF

len: 15
abundance: many
v_gene: TRBV6-1
j_gene: TRBJ1-5
d_gene: TRBD1
CDR3aa: CASSEGTGWNQPQHF

len: 14
abundance: many
v_gene: TRBV19
j_gene: TRBJ2-7
d_gene: NA
CDR3aa: CASQPTGGIYEQYF

len: 17
abundance: medium-sized
v_gene: TRBV7-2
j_gene: TRBJ1-4
d_gene: TRBD1
CDR3aa: CASSSADRGLANEKLFF